A selection of T cell receptor beta chains follows, all from one sample in a study of T cells after yellow fever vaccination. TCRdb called the 5' RACE reads again in MiXCR, with one record for every CDR3 protein. The repertoire holds 450,000 to 650,000 distinct CDR3 sequences, with about 13% as singletons. Material: PBMCs, obtained on the day of the yellow fever booster vaccination. Receptors were obtained from a man aged 25-45 years who received the YFV17D yellow fever vaccine. Each CDR3 is given without its conserved first and last residue. Fields, in order: V gene, D gene, CDR3 protein. D genes are given only for firm matches.

V gene: TRBV5-1; D gene: -; CDR3 protein: ASSLATSADTQY
V gene: TRBV6-2/TRBV6-3; D gene: TRBD2; CDR3 protein: ASSYSIYSGATYEQY
V gene: TRBV7-2; D gene: -; CDR3 protein: ASSLAEEVGGQY
V gene: TRBV28; D gene: TRBD1; CDR3 protein: ASAALPGQGNQPQH
V gene: TRBV12-3/TRBV12-4; D gene: -; CDR3 protein: ASSFGQRVAGANVLT
V gene: TRBV15; D gene: -; CDR3 protein: ATSRVGDNNEQF
V gene: TRBV10-1; D gene: -; CDR3 protein: ASSADRALNTGELF
V gene: TRBV6-1; D gene: TRBD2; CDR3 protein: ASSRVSGNVGETQY
V gene: TRBV20-1; D gene: -; CDR3 protein: SARDTLGETQY
V gene: TRBV7-9; D gene: -; CDR3 protein: ASGEPANLSPLH
V gene: TRBV6-1; D gene: -; CDR3 protein: ASSSKQGSRTDTQY
V gene: TRBV5-1; D gene: -; CDR3 protein: ASSLAGGTNNEQF
V gene: TRBV20-1; D gene: -; CDR3 protein: SARDGSRGTDTQY
V gene: TRBV20-1; D gene: TRBD2; CDR3 protein: SARRPLRTSGYNEQF
V gene: TRBV18; D gene: -; CDR3 protein: ASSPLEGGGYT
V gene: TRBV7-9; D gene: TRBD2; CDR3 protein: ASSLWTSENTGELF
V gene: TRBV29-1; D gene: TRBD1; CDR3 protein: SVRTGRNSPLH
V gene: TRBV12-3/TRBV12-4; D gene: TRBD2; CDR3 protein: ASRTGTSGDYEQY
V gene: TRBV27; D gene: -; CDR3 protein: ASSLSARQPQH
V gene: TRBV7-6; D gene: TRBD2; CDR3 protein: ASSQGGLAAGELF
V gene: TRBV29-1; D gene: TRBD2; CDR3 protein: SMMETSGRADTQY
V gene: TRBV27; D gene: -; CDR3 protein: ASRPQRGAYEQY
V gene: TRBV5-4; D gene: -; CDR3 protein: ASSSLRDYNEQF
V gene: TRBV11-2; D gene: -; CDR3 protein: ASSPRGGLVYEQY
V gene: TRBV27; D gene: TRBD1; CDR3 protein: ASRSSGGPNEKLF
V gene: TRBV9; D gene: -; CDR3 protein: ASSVAGNSDTQY
V gene: TRBV20-1; D gene: TRBD2; CDR3 protein: SAKKGGSSYNEQF
V gene: TRBV11-2; D gene: TRBD2; CDR3 protein: ASSLEWTSYSYEQY
V gene: TRBV18; D gene: -; CDR3 protein: ASSRDGGMTQY
V gene: TRBV28; D gene: -; CDR3 protein: ASSFVAGPTYEQY
V gene: TRBV12-3/TRBV12-4; D gene: -; CDR3 protein: ASSLEDSTDTQY
V gene: TRBV7-9; D gene: -; CDR3 protein: ASSFGRRGTTYEQY
V gene: TRBV15; D gene: -; CDR3 protein: ATSQRPYEQY
V gene: TRBV10-3; D gene: -; CDR3 protein: AISTTGTGELF
V gene: TRBV30; D gene: -; CDR3 protein: AWSVQETQY
V gene: TRBV25-1; D gene: -; CDR3 protein: ASSESPQGGEQY
V gene: TRBV20-1; D gene: TRBD2; CDR3 protein: SARVAGGYQETQY
V gene: TRBV12-3/TRBV12-4; D gene: -; CDR3 protein: ASTWGRSGNTIY
V gene: TRBV7-9; D gene: -; CDR3 protein: ASSSGSYGYT
V gene: TRBV12-3/TRBV12-4; D gene: -; CDR3 protein: ASSFLAYEQY
V gene: TRBV7-2; D gene: -; CDR3 protein: ASSLAPQGNYGYT
V gene: TRBV7-2; D gene: -; CDR3 protein: ASSFWGLGNTIY
V gene: TRBV5-1; D gene: -; CDR3 protein: ASSPGTTHEQY
V gene: TRBV28; D gene: -; CDR3 protein: ASPPAGAVADTQY
V gene: TRBV7-2; D gene: -; CDR3 protein: ASNQLSGELF
V gene: TRBV29-1; D gene: TRBD1; CDR3 protein: SVDGTGSQGELF
V gene: TRBV12-3/TRBV12-4; D gene: TRBD2; CDR3 protein: ASRNGTSGSYEQY
V gene: TRBV7-8; D gene: -; CDR3 protein: ARALRSYEQY
V gene: TRBV18; D gene: -; CDR3 protein: ASSPPAPRETQY
V gene: TRBV27; D gene: -; CDR3 protein: ASSLSSPGSGANVLT
V gene: TRBV6-4; D gene: -; CDR3 protein: ASSPRRGQPTRYFQPQH
V gene: TRBV30; D gene: -; CDR3 protein: AWSVKDPNEQF